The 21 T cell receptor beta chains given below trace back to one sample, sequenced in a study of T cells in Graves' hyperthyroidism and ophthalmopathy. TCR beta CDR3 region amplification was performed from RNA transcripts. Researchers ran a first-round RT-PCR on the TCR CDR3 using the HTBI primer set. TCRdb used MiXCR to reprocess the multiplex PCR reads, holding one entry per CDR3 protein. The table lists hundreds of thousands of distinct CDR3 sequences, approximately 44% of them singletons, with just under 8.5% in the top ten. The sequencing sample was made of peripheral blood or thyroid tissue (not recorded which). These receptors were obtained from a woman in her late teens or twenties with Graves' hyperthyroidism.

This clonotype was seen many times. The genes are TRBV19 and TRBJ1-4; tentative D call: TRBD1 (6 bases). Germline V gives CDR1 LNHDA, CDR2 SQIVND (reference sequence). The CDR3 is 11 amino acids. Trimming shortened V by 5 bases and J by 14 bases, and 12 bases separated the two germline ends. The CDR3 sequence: CASSRRDKLFF. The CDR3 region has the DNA TGTGCCAGTAGTCGGCGGGACAAGCTGTTTTTT.

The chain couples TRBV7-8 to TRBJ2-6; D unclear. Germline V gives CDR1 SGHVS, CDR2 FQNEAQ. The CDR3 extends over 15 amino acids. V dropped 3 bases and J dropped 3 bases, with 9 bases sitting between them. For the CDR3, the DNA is TGTGCCAGCAGCTTCGCAGGTCTTGGGGCCAACGTCCTGACTTTC. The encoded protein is CASSFAGLGANVLTF.

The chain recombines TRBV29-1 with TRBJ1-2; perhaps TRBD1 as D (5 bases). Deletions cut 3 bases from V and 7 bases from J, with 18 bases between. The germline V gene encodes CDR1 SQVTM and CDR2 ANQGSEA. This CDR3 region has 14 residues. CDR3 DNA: TGCAGCGTTGACGAGGAAGGGGCTTTGGGTGGCTACACCTTC. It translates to CSVDEEGALGGYTF.

The CDR3 here is CASKTSDPTQYF. Written as DNA, the CDR3 is TGTGCCAGCAAAACCTCGGACCCGACCCAGTACTTC. This chain joins TRBV6-6 and TRBJ2-5; D gene uncertain. The V end was cut by 7 bases, the J end by 7 bases, with 13 bases between. Germline V gene data show CDR1 as MNHNY and CDR2 as SVGAGI (reference sequence). The CDR3 is 12 amino acids.

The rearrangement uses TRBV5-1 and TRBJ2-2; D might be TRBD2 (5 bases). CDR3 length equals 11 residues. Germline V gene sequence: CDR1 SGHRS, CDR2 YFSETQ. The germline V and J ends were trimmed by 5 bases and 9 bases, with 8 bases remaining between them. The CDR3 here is CASSWRRELFF. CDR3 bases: TGCGCCAGCAGTTGGAGGCGGGAGCTGTTTTTT.

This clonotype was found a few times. CDR3 residues: CASSLIVGTPSGYTF. The CDR3 DNA is TGTGCCAGCAGTTTGATCGTCGGGACACCGTCCGGCTACACCTTC. The V call is TRBV25-1, the J call TRBJ1-2, with D possibly being TRBD1 (6 bases). CDR1 is MGHDK, CDR2 SYGVNS, per germline. Trimming left V 5 bases short and J 8 bases short, with 21 bases between. The CDR3 spans 15 residues.

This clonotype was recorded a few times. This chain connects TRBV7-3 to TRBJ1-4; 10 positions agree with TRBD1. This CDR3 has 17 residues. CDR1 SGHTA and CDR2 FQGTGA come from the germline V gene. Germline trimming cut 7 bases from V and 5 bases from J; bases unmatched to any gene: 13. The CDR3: CASTDRGPRASNEKLFF. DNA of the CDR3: TGTGCCAGCACTGACAGGGGGCCCCGTGCCTCGAATGAAAAACTGTTTTTT.

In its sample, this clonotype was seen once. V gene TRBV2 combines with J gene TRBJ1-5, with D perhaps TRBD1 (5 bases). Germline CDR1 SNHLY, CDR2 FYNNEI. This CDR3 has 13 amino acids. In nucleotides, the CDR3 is TGTACCCTCGTGGGGGGGGACAATCAGCCCCAGCATTTT. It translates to CTLVGGDNQPQHF.

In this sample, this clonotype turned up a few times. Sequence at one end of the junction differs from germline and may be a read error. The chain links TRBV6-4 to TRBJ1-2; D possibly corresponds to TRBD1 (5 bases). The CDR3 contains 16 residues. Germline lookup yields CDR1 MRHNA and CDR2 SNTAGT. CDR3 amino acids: CASSYSTEYKREGYTF. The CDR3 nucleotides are TGTGCCAGCAGTTACTCGACAGAGTACAAGCGAGAAGGCTACACCTTC.

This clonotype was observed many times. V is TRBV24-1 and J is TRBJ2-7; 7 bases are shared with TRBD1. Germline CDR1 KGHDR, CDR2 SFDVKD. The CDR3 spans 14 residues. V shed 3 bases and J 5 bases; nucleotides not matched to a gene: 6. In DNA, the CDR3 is TGTGCCACCAGTGATCCGACAGGGAACCACGAGCAGTACTTC. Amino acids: CATSDPTGNHEQYF.

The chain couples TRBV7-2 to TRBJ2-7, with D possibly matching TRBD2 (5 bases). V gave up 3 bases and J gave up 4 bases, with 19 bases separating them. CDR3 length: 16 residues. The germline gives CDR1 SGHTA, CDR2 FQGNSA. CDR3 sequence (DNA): TGTGCCAGCAGCTTGGGGAGTGGGCCCGGGTTTTACGAGCAGTACTTC. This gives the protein CASSLGSGPGFYEQYF.

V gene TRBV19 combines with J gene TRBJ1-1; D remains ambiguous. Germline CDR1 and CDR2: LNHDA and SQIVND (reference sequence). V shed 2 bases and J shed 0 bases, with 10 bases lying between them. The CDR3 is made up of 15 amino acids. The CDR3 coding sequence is TGTGCCAGTAGTATATTTACTTCCATGAACACTGAAGCTTTCTTT. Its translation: CASSIFTSMNTEAFF.

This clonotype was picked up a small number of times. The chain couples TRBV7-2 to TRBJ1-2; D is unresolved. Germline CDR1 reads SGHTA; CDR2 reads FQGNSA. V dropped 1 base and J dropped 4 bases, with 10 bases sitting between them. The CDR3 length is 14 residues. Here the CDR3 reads CASSLEHAGYGYTF. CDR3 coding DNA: TGTGCCAGCAGCTTAGAACACGCCGGCTATGGCTACACCTTC.

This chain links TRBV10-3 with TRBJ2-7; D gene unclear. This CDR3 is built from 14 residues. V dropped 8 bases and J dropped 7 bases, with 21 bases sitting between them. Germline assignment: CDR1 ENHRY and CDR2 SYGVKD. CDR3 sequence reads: CAISPPSELGEQYF. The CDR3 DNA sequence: TGTGCCATCTCCCCTCCAAGCGAACTGGGGGAGCAGTACTTC.

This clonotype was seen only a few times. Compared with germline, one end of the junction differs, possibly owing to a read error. CDR3 nucleotide sequence: TGCGCCAGCAGCCCAAATCCCGGACAGACAACTAATGAAAAACTGTTTTTT. This codes for CASSPNPGQTTNEKLFF. The rearrangement links TRBV7-9 to TRBJ1-4; the D gene is possibly TRBD1 (6 bases). Germline V CDR1 and CDR2: SEHNR, FQNEAQ (reference sequence). The CDR3 totals 17 residues.

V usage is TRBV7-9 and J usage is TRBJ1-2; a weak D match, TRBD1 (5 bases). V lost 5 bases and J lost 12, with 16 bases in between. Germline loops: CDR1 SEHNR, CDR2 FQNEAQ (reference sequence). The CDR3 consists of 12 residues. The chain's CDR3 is CASSPGGTGNTF. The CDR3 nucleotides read TGTGCCAGCAGCCCGGGGGGGACTGGAAACACCTTC.

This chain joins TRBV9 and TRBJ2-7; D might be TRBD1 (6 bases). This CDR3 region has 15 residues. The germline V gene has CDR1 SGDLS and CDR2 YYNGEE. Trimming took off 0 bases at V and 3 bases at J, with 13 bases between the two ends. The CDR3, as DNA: TGTGCCAGCAGCGTAGCAGGGGACATCGGCTACGAGCAGTACTTC. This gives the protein CASSVAGDIGYEQYF.

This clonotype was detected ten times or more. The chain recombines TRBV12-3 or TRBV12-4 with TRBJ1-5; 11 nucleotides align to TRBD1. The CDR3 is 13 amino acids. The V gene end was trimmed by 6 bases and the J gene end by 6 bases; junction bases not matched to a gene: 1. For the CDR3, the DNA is TGTGCCAGCAGGGACAGGGGGCCTCAGCCCCAGCATTTT. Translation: CASRDRGPQPQHF.

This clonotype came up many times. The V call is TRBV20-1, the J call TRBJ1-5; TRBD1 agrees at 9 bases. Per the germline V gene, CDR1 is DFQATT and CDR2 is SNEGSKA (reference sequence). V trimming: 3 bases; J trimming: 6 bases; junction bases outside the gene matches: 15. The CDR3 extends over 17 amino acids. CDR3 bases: TGCAGTGCTAGCGGGACAGGGTTCCGGATCGGCGCTCAGCCCCAGCATTTT. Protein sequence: CSASGTGFRIGAQPQHF.

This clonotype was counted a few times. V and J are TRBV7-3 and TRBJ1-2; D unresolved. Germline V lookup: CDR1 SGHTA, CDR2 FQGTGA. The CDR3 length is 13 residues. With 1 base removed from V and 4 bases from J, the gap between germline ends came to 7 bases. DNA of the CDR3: TGTGCCAGCAGCTTAAGCCCGGGCTATGGCTACACCTTC. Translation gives CASSLSPGYGYTF.

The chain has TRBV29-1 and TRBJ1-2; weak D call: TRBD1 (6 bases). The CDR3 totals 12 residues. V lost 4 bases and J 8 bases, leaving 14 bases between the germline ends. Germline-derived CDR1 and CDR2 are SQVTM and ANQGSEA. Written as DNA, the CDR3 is TGCAGCGTTGTAGGGGGAGGGGTGGGCTACACCTTC. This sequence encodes CSVVGGGVGYTF. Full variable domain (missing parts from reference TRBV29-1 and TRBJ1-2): SAVISQKPSRDICQRGTSLTIQCQVDSQVTMMFWYRQQPGQSLTLIATANQGSEATYESGFVIDKFPISRPNLTFSTLTVSNMSPEDSSIYLCSVVGGGVGYTFGSGTRLTVV.